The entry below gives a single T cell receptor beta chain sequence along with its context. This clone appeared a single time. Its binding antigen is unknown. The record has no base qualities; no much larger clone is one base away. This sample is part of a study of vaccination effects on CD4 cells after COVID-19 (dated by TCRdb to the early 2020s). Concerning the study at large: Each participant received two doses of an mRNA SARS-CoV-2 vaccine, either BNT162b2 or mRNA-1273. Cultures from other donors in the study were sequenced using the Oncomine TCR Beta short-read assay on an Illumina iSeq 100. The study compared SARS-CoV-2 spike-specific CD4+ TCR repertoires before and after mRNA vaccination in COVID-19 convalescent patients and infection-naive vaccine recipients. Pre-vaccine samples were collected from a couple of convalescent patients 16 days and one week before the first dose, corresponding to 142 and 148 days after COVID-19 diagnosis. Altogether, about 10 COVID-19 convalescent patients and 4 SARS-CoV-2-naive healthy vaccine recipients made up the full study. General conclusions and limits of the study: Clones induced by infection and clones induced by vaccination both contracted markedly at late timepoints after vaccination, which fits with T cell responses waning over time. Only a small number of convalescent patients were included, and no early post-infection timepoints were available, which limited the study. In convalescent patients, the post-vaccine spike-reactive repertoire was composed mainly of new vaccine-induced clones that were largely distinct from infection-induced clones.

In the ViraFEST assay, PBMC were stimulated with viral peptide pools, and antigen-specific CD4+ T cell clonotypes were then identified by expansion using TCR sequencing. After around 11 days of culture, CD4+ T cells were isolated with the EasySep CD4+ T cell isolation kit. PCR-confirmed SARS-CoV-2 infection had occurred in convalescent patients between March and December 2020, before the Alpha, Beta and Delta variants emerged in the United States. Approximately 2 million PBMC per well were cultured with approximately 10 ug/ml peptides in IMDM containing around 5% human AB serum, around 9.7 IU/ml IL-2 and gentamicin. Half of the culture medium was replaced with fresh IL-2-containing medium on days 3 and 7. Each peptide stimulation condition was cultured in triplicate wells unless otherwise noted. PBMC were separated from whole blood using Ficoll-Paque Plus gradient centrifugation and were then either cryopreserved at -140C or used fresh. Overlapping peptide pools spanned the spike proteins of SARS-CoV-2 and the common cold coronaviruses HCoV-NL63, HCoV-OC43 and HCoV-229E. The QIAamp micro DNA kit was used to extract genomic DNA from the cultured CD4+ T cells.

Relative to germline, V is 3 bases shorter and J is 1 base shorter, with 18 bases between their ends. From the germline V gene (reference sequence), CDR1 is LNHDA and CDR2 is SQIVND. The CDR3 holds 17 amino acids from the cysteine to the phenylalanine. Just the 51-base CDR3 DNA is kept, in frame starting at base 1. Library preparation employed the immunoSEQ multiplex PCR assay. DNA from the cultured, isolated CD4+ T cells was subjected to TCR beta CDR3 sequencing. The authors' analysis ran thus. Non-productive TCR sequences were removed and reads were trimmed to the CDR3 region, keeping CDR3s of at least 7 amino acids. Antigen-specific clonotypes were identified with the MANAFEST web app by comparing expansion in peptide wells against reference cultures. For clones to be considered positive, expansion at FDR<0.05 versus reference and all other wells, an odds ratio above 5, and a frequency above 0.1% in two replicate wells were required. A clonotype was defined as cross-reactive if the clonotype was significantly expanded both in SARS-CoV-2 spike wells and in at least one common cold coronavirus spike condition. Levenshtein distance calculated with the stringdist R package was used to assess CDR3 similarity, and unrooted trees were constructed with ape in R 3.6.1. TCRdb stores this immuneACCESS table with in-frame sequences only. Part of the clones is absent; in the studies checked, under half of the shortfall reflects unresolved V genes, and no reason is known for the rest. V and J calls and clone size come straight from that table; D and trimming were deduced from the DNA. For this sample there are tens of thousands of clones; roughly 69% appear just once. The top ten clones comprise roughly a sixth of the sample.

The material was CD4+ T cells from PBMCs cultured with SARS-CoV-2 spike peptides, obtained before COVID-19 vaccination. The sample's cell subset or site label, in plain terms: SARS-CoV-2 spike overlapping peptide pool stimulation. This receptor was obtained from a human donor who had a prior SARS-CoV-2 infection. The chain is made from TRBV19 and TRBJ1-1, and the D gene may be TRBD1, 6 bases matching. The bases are TGTGCCAGTAGTATGGGGGGCTGGAGTGGTTCGAACACTGAAGCTTTCTTT. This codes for CASSMGGWSGSNTEAFF.